Each of the 8 T cell receptor beta chains below was sequenced from the same sample in a study of Ad26.COV2.S vaccination and SARS-CoV-2 variants. Generated by immunoSEQ multiplex PCR, the TCRdb table keeps only in-frame clones and is missing some. The sample carries approximately 280,000 clones, more than 70% recorded once. Treatment here: 15 to 20 received Ad26.COV2.S at low or high dose, single or two shots; roughly five received placebo; per-sample allocation not given. Collection of samples fell on day 63 after the first vaccine or placebo injection. Source: peripheral blood, taken in a trial of Ad26.COV2.S vaccine versus placebo. The source of these receptors is a person aged 18-65 years who received the Ad26.COV2.S COVID-19 vaccine or a placebo.

This clone was counted between two and nine times. The rearrangement links TRBV29-1 to TRBJ2-5; 13 nucleotides line up with TRBD2. Germline values: CDR1 SQVTM, CDR2 ANQGSEA. The CDR3 totals 14 residues. V lost 7 bases and J lost 1; bases outside the gene matches: 3. DNA of the CDR3: TGCAGCGGGGGGACTAGCGGGATCCAAGAGACCCAGTACTTC. It translates to CSGGTSGIQETQYF. The full variable domain, in which reference TRBV29-1 and TRBJ2-5 provide the parts outside the CDR3, is SAVISQKPSRDICQRGTSLTIQCQVDSQVTMMFWYRQQPGQSLTLIATANQGSEATYESGFVIDKFPISRPNLTFSTLTVSNMSPEDSSIYLCSGGTSGIQETQYFGPGTRLLVL.

V gene TRBV6-1 combines with J gene TRBJ1-6, with D tentatively TRBD1 (5 bases). The germline V gene encodes CDR1 MNHNS and CDR2 SASEGT. The CDR3 length is 17 residues. Trimming pared 4 bases from V and 0 bases from J, leaving 13 bases between. The DNA of the CDR3 is TGTGCCAGCAGTGGGGACCCCCGGAGCTCCTATAATTCACCCCTCCACTTT. Translating gives CASSGDPRSSYNSPLHF.

As to this clone: The junction departs from germline at one end; a sequencing error may be responsible. V is TRBV7-8 and J is TRBJ2-7; 7 positions agree with TRBD1. The germline V gene encodes CDR1 SGHVS and CDR2 FQNEAQ. The CDR3 runs 15 residues. The CDR3 bases are TGTGCCAGCAGCCTAGCACCGGGACAGCCTTACGAGCAGTACTTC. This codes for CASSLAPGQPYEQYF.

The chain recombines TRBV13 with TRBJ1-5, with D possibly TRBD1 on 5 matching bases. This CDR3 contains 12 residues. The V gene lost 5 bases and the J gene lost 5 bases, with 7 bases spanning the gap. Per the germline V gene, CDR1 is PRHDT and CDR2 is FYEKMQ (reference sequence). CDR3 sequence (DNA): TGTGCCAGCAGCCAAGGGGATCAGCCCCAGCATTTT. Translating it yields CASSQGDQPQHF. Full variable domain (remainder filled in from reference TRBV13 and TRBJ1-5): AAGVIQSPRHLIKEKRETATLKCYPIPRHDTVYWYQQGPGQDPQFLISFYEKMQSDKGSIPDRFSAQQFSDYHSELNMSSLELGDSALYFCASSQGDQPQHFGDGTRLSIL.

This rearrangement joins TRBV12-3 or TRBV12-4 to TRBJ1-1; D unresolved. V lost 6 bases and J 1 base, leaving 9 bases between the germline ends. This CDR3 spans 13 amino acids. The CDR3 region has the DNA TGTGCCAGCAGCTTAATTAGGAACACTGAAGCTTTCTTT. Translated: CASSLIRNTEAFF.

The rearrangement uses TRBV3-1 (or the pseudogene TRBV3-2) and TRBJ2-7, with D possibly being TRBD1 (6 bases). The length of the CDR3 is 19 residues. With 1 base removed from V and 0 bases from J, the gap between germline ends came to 22 bases. Germline V CDR1 and CDR2: LGHDT, YNNKEL (reference sequence). The CDR3 bases are TGTGCCAGCAGCCAAGTGAGGGGCGGAACAGACAGGAGCTCCTACGAGCAGTACTTC. Its protein is CASSQVRGGTDRSSYEQYF.

CDR3 in DNA: TGTGCCTGGGCCGGGGGTTCCTACGAGCAGTACTTC. Translated: CAWAGGSYEQYF. The chain has TRBV30 and TRBJ2-7; D possibly corresponds to TRBD2 (6 bases). Trimming stripped 5 bases from V and 1 base from J, with 9 bases between. CDR3 size: 12 residues. Looked up from germline, CDR1 is GTSNPN and CDR2 is SVGIG (reference sequence).

The chain couples TRBV5-8 to TRBJ2-7; D is uncertain. Trimming took off 2 bases at V and 12 bases at J, with 15 bases between the two ends. The V gene's germline CDR1 is SGHTS and CDR2 YDEGEE. CDR3 length equals 12 residues. The CDR3 DNA sequence: TGTGCCAGCAGCTTTGGCAGATCAGGTCGGTACTTC. Residues: CASSFGRSGRYF. The whole variable domain, filled in from reference TRBV5-8 and TRBJ2-7, reads EAGVTQSPTHLIKTRGQQATLRCSPISGHTSVYWYQQALGLGLQFLLWYDEGEERNRGNFPPRFSGRQFPNYSSELNVNALELEDSALYLCASSFGRSGRYFGPGTRLTVT.